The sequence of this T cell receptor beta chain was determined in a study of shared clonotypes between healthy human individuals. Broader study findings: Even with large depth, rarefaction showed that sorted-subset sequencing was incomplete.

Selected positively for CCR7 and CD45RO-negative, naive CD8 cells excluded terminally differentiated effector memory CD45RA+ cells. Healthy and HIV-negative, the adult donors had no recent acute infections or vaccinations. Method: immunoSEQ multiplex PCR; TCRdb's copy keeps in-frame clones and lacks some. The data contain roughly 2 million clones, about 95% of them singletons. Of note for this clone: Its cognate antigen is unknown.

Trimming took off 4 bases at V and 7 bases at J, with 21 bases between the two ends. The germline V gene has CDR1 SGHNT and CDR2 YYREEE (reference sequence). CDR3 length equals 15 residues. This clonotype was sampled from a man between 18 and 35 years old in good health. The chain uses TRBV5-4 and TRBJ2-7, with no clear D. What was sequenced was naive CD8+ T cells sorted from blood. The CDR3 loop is CASSPLGSPSGEQYF. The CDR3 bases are TGTGCCAGCAGCCCCCTCGGGTCACCCTCGGGTGAGCAGTACTTC.